Given below is one T cell receptor beta chain in context. Its antigen is unknown. As the sequencing template, cDNA was produced by extracting RNA and reverse transcribing it. Profiled with immunoSEQ multiplex PCR; TCRdb holds only in-frame clones, not every one. Here the sample spans 110,000 or so clones, roughly 50% being singletons. The sample is drawn from a study of CD8+ T cells in alopecia areata. Study-level results: On tofacitinib, scalp clonality and expanded CD8+ clones among top 100 fell significantly.

Stated treatment: oral pan-JAK inhibitor, 5-10 mg twice daily. Both peripheral blood and punch biopsies of lesional scalp skin were obtained from patients who had alopecia areata. The clonotype was recovered from a human donor with alopecia areata. Specimen: CD4+ T cells sorted from blood, collected at week 24, from a patient treated with tofacitinib.

CDR3 protein: CASTKDRGGSPLHF. Here the CDR3 DNA reads TGTGCCAGCACCAAGGACAGGGGAGGTTCACCCCTCCACTTT. The chain uses TRBV27 and TRBJ1-6; 9 bases align to TRBD1. Trimming at V came to 7 bases and at J to 9 bases, leaving 7 bases not matched to a gene. This CDR3 has 14 amino acids. CDR1 MNHEY and CDR2 SMNVEV come from the germline V gene (reference sequence).